Following are 16 T cell receptor beta chains from one sample sequenced in a study of T cells in Graves' hyperthyroidism and ophthalmopathy. RNA transcripts provided the source from which TCR beta CDR3 regions were amplified. HTBI primers drove first-round RT-PCR of the TCR CDR3. TCRdb reprocessed the multiplex PCR reads via MiXCR and lists one record per CDR3 protein. The table lists under 800,000 distinct CDR3 sequences, around 15% of them singletons. The sample consisted of blood. Receptors were obtained from a woman between 18 and 29 years old with Graves' hyperthyroidism.

The chain joins TRBV5-1 to TRBJ2-2; D may be TRBD1 (5 bases). This CDR3 is built from 16 residues. The V gene's germline CDR1 is SGHRS and CDR2 YFSETQ. V was trimmed by 2 bases and J by 2 bases, leaving 13 bases between them. CDR3 DNA: TGCGCCAGCAGCTTACCCTGGGGCCCTAACACCGGGGAGCTGTTTTTT. Translation: CASSLPWGPNTGELFF.

This clonotype was seen at least ten times. The CDR3: CASKSGVANTEAFF. The CDR3 DNA reads TGTGCCAGCAAATCGGGGGTCGCGAACACTGAAGCTTTCTTT. V usage is TRBV11-3 and J usage is TRBJ1-1; weak D call: TRBD1 (5 bases). CDR1 is SGHNT, CDR2 YENEEA, per germline. This CDR3 contains 14 residues. V lost 7 bases and J 1 base, leaving 13 bases between the germline ends.

In this sample, this clonotype turned up many times. This chain links TRBV12-3 or TRBV12-4 with TRBJ1-2; the D is unclear. Between the trimmed V and J ends, which lost 6 bases and 4 bases, there was a span of 12 bases. The CDR3 length is 13 residues. The CDR3 DNA is TGTGCCAGCAGGGCCGGGCTGACCTATGGCTACACCTTC. Amino acid sequence: CASRAGLTYGYTF.

This clonotype was counted at least ten times. The CDR3 region has the DNA TGTGCCAGCAGCTTAAGGCGGCGAGGGGGTATGAAAACTAGCACAGATACGCAGTATTTT. This translates into CASSLRRRGGMKTSTDTQYF. The genes are TRBV7-8 and TRBJ2-3, with a possible D match to TRBD1 (6 bases). This CDR3 is built from 20 residues. Per germline, CDR1 SGHVS and CDR2 FQNEAQ. Trimming stripped 2 bases from V and 0 bases from J, with 24 bases between.

The chain carries TRBV12-3 or TRBV12-4 and TRBJ1-6; 7 bases are shared with TRBD1. The CDR3 is 14 amino acids. V dropped 4 bases and J dropped 6; count of bases not matched to a gene: 3. The CDR3 loop is CASSSDRANSPLHF. The CDR3 DNA follows: TGTGCCAGCAGTTCCGACAGGGCTAATTCACCCCTCCACTTT.

The chain couples TRBV6-5 to TRBJ2-3; 9 bases match TRBD1. The CDR3 loop spans 19 amino acids. CDR1 and CDR2 from the germline V gene are MNHEY and SVGAGI. V lost 0 bases, J lost 4 bases, and 14 bases stayed unmatched. CDR3 protein: CASSYSGLNRGPGADTQYF. As DNA, the CDR3 is TGTGCCAGCAGTTACTCGGGACTCAACAGGGGGCCAGGGGCAGATACGCAGTATTTT.

This clonotype occurred a few times. The rearrangement uses TRBV5-4 and TRBJ2-1, with 11 bases that match TRBD2. The CDR3 has 16 amino acids. V lost 4 bases and J lost 5; bases outside the gene matches: 8. Germline values: CDR1 SGHNT, CDR2 YYREEE (reference sequence). CDR3 coding DNA: TGTGCCAGCAGCAGTCCACTAGCGGGGGTCAACAATGAGCAGTTCTTC. As protein: CASSSPLAGVNNEQFF.

This clonotype was seen ten or more times. The chain carries TRBV27 and TRBJ1-1; no firm D call. CDR3 length: 13 residues. V lost 2 bases to trimming and J lost 4 bases, with 8 bases between them. Germline lookup yields CDR1 MNHEY and CDR2 SMNVEV (reference sequence). The CDR3 here is CASSLTEATEAFF. CDR3 bases: TGTGCCAGCAGTTTAACAGAGGCCACTGAAGCTTTCTTT.

About this clonotype itself: This clone may be a read error of a much larger clone one base away. The chain has TRBV13 and TRBJ2-4; the match to TRBD1 covers 7 bases. This CDR3 comprises 16 residues. CDR1 and CDR2 from the germline V gene are PRHDT and FYEKMQ (reference sequence). CDR3 DNA: TGTGCCAGCGGCTTAGTTCAGGGGGTTGGCAAAAACATTCAGTACTTC. Translation: CASGLVQGVGKNIQYF.

This clonotype has a count of ten or more. The J gene is TRBJ1-2, the V gene TRBV3-1; D remains ambiguous. This CDR3 has 15 amino acids. Germline V gene data show CDR1 as LGHDT and CDR2 as YNNKEL (reference sequence). Trimming cost V 2 bases and J 5 bases, with 15 bases left between them. CDR3 in DNA: TGTGCCAGCAGCCAATTACCTGGAGTTCGATATGGCTACACCTTC. It translates to CASSQLPGVRYGYTF. Drawing the rest from reference TRBV3-1 and TRBJ1-2, the complete variable domain is DTAVSQTPKYLVTQMGNDKSIKCEQNLGHDTMYWYKQDSKKFLKIMFSYNNKELIINETVPNRFSPKSPDKAHLNLHINSLELGDSAVYFCASSQLPGVRYGYTFGSGTRLTVV.

This clonotype was detected only a few times. This chain joins TRBV7-8 and TRBJ1-1, with D hard to call. V was trimmed by 5 bases and J by 7 bases, leaving 11 bases between them. In germline, CDR1 is SGHVS, CDR2 FQNEAQ. The CDR3 contains 12 residues. As DNA, the CDR3 is TGTGCCAGCAGCCCACCCAGGATTGAAGCTTTCTTT. This encodes CASSPPRIEAFF.

This clonotype was counted only a few times. As DNA, the CDR3 is TGTGCCAGCAGCGCCGGAGTGGCGGGAGGACTCATTCAGTACTTC. It specifies CASSAGVAGGLIQYF. V gene TRBV6-2 or TRBV6-3 combines with J gene TRBJ2-4; 8 positions agree with TRBD2. The V gene's germline CDR1 is MNHEY and CDR2 SVGEGT. The CDR3 length is 15 residues. V shed 6 bases and J 9 bases; nucleotides not matched to a gene: 13.

This chain links TRBV20-1 with TRBJ2-4; 14 positions match TRBD2. Trimming removed 2 bases from V and 3 bases from J; junction bases left unmatched: 9. CDR3 length: 18 residues. Germline V gene data show CDR1 as DFQATT and CDR2 as SNEGSKA (reference sequence). The CDR3 DNA reads as TGCAGTGCTAGACCCGGGGTCGGGACTAGCGGGAGCAAAAACATTCAGTACTTC. Translating it yields CSARPGVGTSGSKNIQYF.

The chain joins TRBV27 to TRBJ1-2, with 7 positions matching TRBD1. Trimming took 8 bases from V and 5 from J; bases not matched to a gene: 8. CDR3 length: 13 amino acids. Germline lookup yields CDR1 MNHEY and CDR2 SMNVEV (reference sequence). The CDR3 reads CASAQGVEYGYTF. The DNA of the CDR3 is TGTGCCAGCGCTCAGGGGGTAGAATATGGCTACACCTTC.

The CDR3 spells CASSGNPIPPYNEQFF. The CDR3 DNA sequence: TGTGCCAGCAGTGGTAATCCGATTCCCCCCTACAATGAGCAGTTCTTC. The chain carries TRBV6-1 and TRBJ2-1; D ambiguous. V gave up 4 bases and J gave up 2 bases, with 15 bases separating them. CDR1 MNHNS and CDR2 SASEGT come from the germline V gene. The CDR3 sequence is 16 residues long.

This clonotype was counted ten times or more. One end of the junction varies from germline; a read error may be responsible. The DNA of the CDR3 is TGTGCCAGCACACCGGACAGGGGTATTAATGGCTACACCTTC. This encodes CASTPDRGINGYTF. The gene calls are TRBV18 and TRBJ1-2; TRBD1 matches 9 bases. Germline-derived CDR1 and CDR2 are KGHSH and LQKENI. CDR3 length equals 14 residues.